Listed below are T cell receptor beta chains from one sample, sequenced in a study of OX40 agonist ivuxolimab in advanced cancers. Sequencing used immunoSEQ multiplex PCR; TCRdb keeps in-frame clones, though not all of them. The sample has tens of thousands of clones, approximately 90% seen once; the top ten hold 5% to 6%. The source was CD4+ or CD8+ T cells sorted from blood, collected in a trial of the OX40 agonist ivuxolimab. All receptors come from an adult with an advanced solid tumor such as melanoma, head and neck, liver or kidney cancer. CDR3s include the opening cysteine and the closing phenylalanine or tryptophan. A D gene is named only where the DNA matches it firmly. Expanded clones are given a class, and other clones once, few, many or no size at all.

>-|TRBV27|-|TRBJ2-5
CASSLSSVQETQYF
TGTGCCAGCAGTTTATCCAGCGTCCAAGAGACCCAGTACTTC
>-|TRBV7-2|-|TRBJ1-1
CASRTQGYTEAFF
TGTGCCAGCAGAACTCAGGGATACACTGAAGCTTTCTTT
>TRBD1|TRBV28|-|TRBJ1-5
CASSPSTGRQPQHF
TGTGCCAGCAGTCCCTCGACAGGGCGCCAGCCCCAGCATTTT
>TRBD2|TRBV7-8|-|TRBJ2-2
CASSLGGVSGELFF
TGTGCCAGCAGCCTCGGGGGGGTTAGCGGGGAGCTGTTTTTT
>-|TRBV7-8|-|TRBJ2-2
CASSLGPNRNTGELFF
TGTGCCAGCAGCTTAGGTCCTAACCGAAACACCGGGGAGCTGTTTTTT
>TRBD2|TRBV5-1|-|TRBJ2-5
CASSTGGGETQYF
TGCGCCAGCAGTACGGGAGGGGGAGAGACCCAGTACTTC
>-|TRBV28|-|TRBJ1-2
CASSPYSGPEVGYTF
TGTGCCAGCAGTCCCTACTCCGGGCCTGAGGTGGGCTACACCTTC
>TRBD2|TRBV19|-|TRBJ2-5
CASRDGTSVQETQYF
TGTGCCAGTAGAGACGGGACTAGCGTGCAAGAGACCCAGTACTTC
>-|TRBV21-1|-|TRBJ1-1
CASSKRAGTGNTEAFF
TGTGCCAGCAGCAAAAGGGCGGGGACAGGGAACACTGAAGCTTTCTTT
>TRBD2|TRBV4-1|-|TRBJ2-3
CASSQEPSGRTDTQYF
TGCGCCAGCAGCCAAGAGCCTAGCGGACGCACAGATACGCAGTATTTT
>-|TRBV14|-|TRBJ2-2
CASSQVRGFTGELFF
TGTGCCAGCAGCCAAGTTAGGGGATTTACCGGGGAGCTGTTTTTT
>-|TRBV19|-|TRBJ2-6
CASRGKGISGANVLTF
TGTGCCAGTAGGGGAAAGGGTATCTCTGGGGCCAACGTCCTGACTTTC
>-|TRBV15|few|TRBJ2-1
CATSRGGGYSYNEQFF
TGTGCCACCAGCAGAGGCGGCGGGTACTCCTACAATGAGCAGTTCTTC
>TRBD1|TRBV6-6|-|TRBJ1-3
CASSPQGNSGNTIYF
TGTGCCAGCAGTCCACAGGGGAACTCTGGAAACACCATATATTTT
>TRBD2|TRBV5-4|-|TRBJ2-3
CASSLVAGLAVRTTDTQYF
TGTGCCAGCAGCTTGGTGGCTGGACTAGCGGTCAGGACCACAGATACGCAGTATTTT
>-|TRBV29-1|-|TRBJ2-7
CSVLVDNYEQYF
TGCAGCGTTCTGGTGGACAACTACGAGCAGTACTTC
>-|TRBV4-1|few|TRBJ2-1
CASSQVRDWSDEQFF
TGCGCCAGCAGCCAAGTCCGGGATTGGTCGGATGAGCAGTTCTTC
>-|TRBV2|-|TRBJ1-2
CASSEASGRGHGYTF
TGTGCCAGCAGTGAAGCGTCAGGCAGAGGCCATGGCTACACCTTC
>TRBD2|TRBV19|-|TRBJ2-7
CASSTIAGGGYEQYF
TGTGCCAGTAGTACTATAGCGGGAGGAGGCTACGAGCAGTACTTC
>-|TRBV4-1|-|TRBJ1-4
CASSQVREKLLF
TGCGCCAGCAGCCAAGTTAGGGAAAAACTGCTTTTT
>TRBD2|TRBV6-5|-|TRBJ2-7
CASPGRVGDFYEQYF
TGTGCCAGCCCGGGGAGGGTGGGGGACTTCTACGAGCAGTACTTC
>-|TRBV2|-|TRBJ2-7
CASSVVNEQYF
TGTGCCAGCAGTGTGGTGAACGAGCAGTACTTC
>TRBD1|TRBV5-1|once|TRBJ2-7
CASSAGTGSLEQYF
TGCGCCAGCAGCGCCGGGACAGGGTCCCTCGAGCAGTACTTC
>-|TRBV30|-|TRBJ1-1
CAWTLGRGTEAFF
TGTGCCTGGACCCTCGGCAGGGGCACTGAAGCTTTCTTT
>-|TRBV28|-|TRBJ2-7
CASSLGTPYEQYF
TGTGCCAGCAGTTTAGGGACACCCTACGAGCAGTACTTC
>-|TRBV11-2|-|TRBJ1-2
CASSLGGEIYGYTF
TGTGCCAGCAGCTTAGGCGGCGAAATATATGGCTACACCTTC
>-|TRBV27|once|TRBJ2-5
CASSGRGRETQYF
TGTGCCAGCAGTGGCCGGGGGCGGGAGACCCAGTACTTC
>TRBD2|TRBV6-5|-|TRBJ2-7
CASSYNLAGAYEQYF
TGTGCCAGCAGTTACAATCTAGCGGGAGCCTACGAGCAGTACTTC
>TRBD2|TRBV6-6|-|TRBJ2-2
CASRIAGGPTGELFF
TGTGCCAGCAGAATAGCGGGAGGGCCCACCGGGGAGCTGTTTTTT
>-|TRBV28|-|TRBJ2-5
CASSLTGPQGETQYF
TGTGCCAGCAGTTTAACAGGTCCTCAGGGGGAGACCCAGTACTTC
>-|TRBV6-6|-|TRBJ2-3
CASSYGRQTDTQYF
TGTGCCAGCAGTTACGGGAGGCAAACAGATACGCAGTATTTT
>-|TRBV5-4|-|TRBJ2-1
CASSDRGASYNEQFF
TGTGCCAGCAGCGACCGGGGAGCCTCCTACAATGAGCAGTTCTTC
>-|TRBV28|-|TRBJ1-3
CASSSLQSPATGNTIYF
TGTGCCAGCAGTTCTCTACAAAGCCCTGCGACTGGAAACACCATATATTTT
>-|TRBV5-4|-|TRBJ1-1
CASRREGGRIEAFF
TGTGCCAGCAGGCGGGAAGGGGGGCGGATTGAAGCTTTCTTT
>-|TRBV18|-|TRBJ1-4
CASSPTAATNEKLFF
TGTGCCAGCTCACCGACGGCTGCAACTAATGAAAAACTGTTTTTT
>TRBD1|TRBV2|-|TRBJ2-6
CASRATGGWGANVLTF
TGTGCCAGCAGGGCGACAGGGGGTTGGGGGGCCAACGTCCTGACTTTC
>-|TRBV5-1|-|TRBJ2-2
CASTRRGESGVSGELFF
TGCGCCAGCACCCGGAGGGGGGAGTCAGGAGTATCCGGGGAGCTGTTTTTT
>TRBD1|TRBV5-1|-|TRBJ2-5
CASSLGSQGAGETQYF
TGCGCCAGCAGCTTGGGTTCACAGGGGGCAGGAGAGACCCAGTACTTC
>TRBD1|TRBV6-5|few|TRBJ1-2
CASRSTGLYGYTF
TGTGCCAGCAGATCGACAGGGCTGTATGGCTACACCTTC
>TRBD2|TRBV28|-|TRBJ2-5
CASSGGALGSGKETQYF
TGTGCCAGCAGTGGGGGGGCGCTCGGTAGCGGGAAAGAGACCCAGTACTTC
>TRBD2|TRBV14|-|TRBJ2-3
CASSLQLTSGSTDTQYF
TGTGCCAGCAGTCTACAACTAACTAGCGGAAGCACAGATACGCAGTATTTT
>TRBD1|TRBV28|-|TRBJ1-5
CASSQRDRANQPQHF
TGTGCCAGCAGTCAGAGGGACAGGGCGAATCAGCCCCAGCATTTT
>TRBD2|TRBV28|-|TRBJ2-1
CASSFAGGTYNEQFF
TGTGCCAGCAGTTTCGCGGGGGGGACCTACAATGAGCAGTTCTTC
>-|TRBV27|-|TRBJ2-1
CASGGQGRSNEQFF
TGTGCCAGCGGAGGGCAGGGAAGATCCAATGAGCAGTTCTTC
>TRBD2|TRBV10-1|-|TRBJ2-1
CASSDWREGQNEQFF
TGCGCCAGCAGTGACTGGCGGGAGGGCCAAAATGAGCAGTTCTTC
>-|TRBV5-1|-|TRBJ2-5
CASSLDWGGQETQYF
TGCGCCAGCAGCTTGGACTGGGGCGGACAAGAGACCCAGTACTTC
>TRBD2|TRBV5-1|-|TRBJ2-5
CASSLPSGSGQETQYF
TGCGCCAGCAGCTTGCCTAGCGGGAGTGGTCAAGAGACCCAGTACTTC
>-|TRBV18|-|TRBJ1-5
CASSPDANQPQHF
TGTGCCAGCTCACCGGACGCCAATCAGCCCCAGCATTTT
>TRBD2|TRBV15|-|TRBJ2-5
CATSLTSGILETQYF
TGTGCCACCAGCTTGACTAGCGGGATCTTGGAGACCCAGTACTTC
>-|TRBV11-2|-|TRBJ1-5
CASSLDRGQPQHF
TGTGCCAGCAGCTTAGATCGGGGTCAGCCCCAGCATTTT
>-|TRBV19|-|TRBJ1-1
CASSISLRFMNTEAFF
TGTGCCAGTAGTATCTCCTTAAGGTTCATGAACACTGAAGCTTTCTTT
>TRBD2|TRBV7-2|-|TRBJ2-1
CASSYTGTSANNEQFF
TGTGCCAGCAGTTACACCGGGACTAGCGCAAACAATGAGCAGTTCTTC
>-|TRBV7-9|-|TRBJ1-1
CASSLGSRVNTEAFF
TGTGCCAGCAGCTTAGGCTCGAGGGTGAACACTGAAGCTTTCTTT
>TRBD1|TRBV6-1|-|TRBJ2-2
CATTVGQPNTGELFF
TGTGCCACCACTGTGGGACAGCCGAACACCGGGGAGCTGTTTTTT